This is a list of T cell receptor beta chains from one sample in a study of blood T cell repertoires in COVID-19. Using immunoSEQ multiplex PCR, the repertoire was profiled, and TCRdb retains in-frame clones only, with some absent. The sample lists over 150,000 clones, about 88% occurring once. The material sequenced was peripheral blood. The receptors shown here come from a man aged 50 or older with COVID-19, enrolled during active disease. The CDR3 runs from the conserved cysteine through the conserved F or W. D genes are given only for firm matches. Clone size is stated in some rows and not others, as once, few, many or a class when expanded.

D gene: .; J gene: TRBJ1-3; clone size: .; V gene: TRBV21-1; CDR3 DNA: TGTGCCAGCAGCAAACCCGCCCACGGACAGGGCATCCATGGAAACACCATATATTTT; CDR3 protein: CASSKPAHGQGIHGNTIYF
D gene: .; J gene: TRBJ2-3; clone size: once; V gene: TRBV21-1; CDR3 DNA: TGTGCCAGCAGCGACCGGGACAGGGTTGGCACAGATACGCAGTATTTT; CDR3 protein: CASSDRDRVGTDTQYF
D gene: .; J gene: TRBJ1-2; clone size: .; V gene: TRBV5-1; CDR3 DNA: TGCGCCAGCAGCCCCGAACAGGGTAACTATGGCTACACCTTC; CDR3 protein: CASSPEQGNYGYTF
D gene: .; J gene: TRBJ2-1; clone size: .; V gene: TRBV5-5; CDR3 DNA: TGTGCCAGCAGCTTGGTTGTATCCGGCTACAATGAGCAGTTCTTC; CDR3 protein: CASSLVVSGYNEQFF
D gene: .; J gene: TRBJ2-3; clone size: .; V gene: TRBV6-2/TRBV6-3; CDR3 DNA: TGTGCCAGTAGCGGCCCCACAGATACGCAGTATTTT; CDR3 protein: CASSGPTDTQYF
D gene: TRBD2; J gene: TRBJ2-3; clone size: .; V gene: TRBV5-1; CDR3 DNA: TGCGCCAGCAGCCTAGCGGGGGGTCCAACAGATACGCAGTATTTT; CDR3 protein: CASSLAGGPTDTQYF
D gene: .; J gene: TRBJ2-5; clone size: few; V gene: TRBV5-6; CDR3 DNA: TGTGCCAGCAGCTACGACAGACAAGAGACCCAGTACTTC; CDR3 protein: CASSYDRQETQYF
D gene: TRBD1; J gene: TRBJ1-3; clone size: .; V gene: TRBV9; CDR3 DNA: TGTGCCAGCAGCCCAGTCCCGGGACAGGGGGCGATTGGAAACACCATATATTTT; CDR3 protein: CASSPVPGQGAIGNTIYF
D gene: TRBD2; J gene: TRBJ2-5; clone size: few; V gene: TRBV2; CDR3 DNA: TGTGCCAGCAGTGATTGGACTAGCGGGGGGGGTGAGACCCAGTACTTC; CDR3 protein: CASSDWTSGGGETQYF
D gene: .; J gene: TRBJ1-5; clone size: .; V gene: TRBV5-6; CDR3 DNA: TGTGCCAGCAGCTTCCAGGGTACGACGGGGGTGAGCAATCAGCCCCAGCATTTT; CDR3 protein: CASSFQGTTGVSNQPQHF
D gene: .; J gene: TRBJ2-1; clone size: .; V gene: TRBV9; CDR3 DNA: TGTGCCAGCAGCGTATCAGCGGCGCCCTACAATGAGCAGTTCTTC; CDR3 protein: CASSVSAAPYNEQFF
D gene: TRBD1; J gene: TRBJ1-1; clone size: .; V gene: TRBV10-3; CDR3 DNA: TGTGCCATCAGGGGACAGGGGGCAAATGAAGCTTTCTTT; CDR3 protein: CAIRGQGANEAFF
D gene: TRBD2; J gene: TRBJ2-1; clone size: .; V gene: TRBV15; CDR3 DNA: TGTGCCACCAGCAGAGAAGGAGGACTAGCGGACAATGAGCAGTTCTTC; CDR3 protein: CATSREGGLADNEQFF
D gene: .; J gene: TRBJ1-6; clone size: few; V gene: TRBV2; CDR3 DNA: TGTGCCAGCAGTGAAACGGAGAATTCACCCCTCCACTTT; CDR3 protein: CASSETENSPLHF
D gene: TRBD2; J gene: TRBJ2-7; clone size: .; V gene: TRBV6-2/TRBV6-3; CDR3 DNA: TGTGCCAGCAGCCCACAAGTAGCGGGGTCCCTTCACGACTACGAGCAGTACTTC; CDR3 protein: CASSPQVAGSLHDYEQYF
D gene: .; J gene: TRBJ2-3; clone size: .; V gene: TRBV4-2; CDR3 DNA: TGTGCCAGCAGCCAAGACCTGACCTCGGGTACAGATACGCAGTATTTT; CDR3 protein: CASSQDLTSGTDTQYF
D gene: TRBD2; J gene: TRBJ2-7; clone size: .; V gene: TRBV11-2; CDR3 DNA: TGTGCCAGCAGCTTAGGTGTAAGCGGGAGCTTTGACGAGCAGTACTTC; CDR3 protein: CASSLGVSGSFDEQYF
D gene: .; J gene: TRBJ1-2; clone size: .; V gene: TRBV7-8; CDR3 DNA: TGTGCCAGCAGCTTAAAAACAGGGAGAAGGCATGGCTACACCTTC; CDR3 protein: CASSLKTGRRHGYTF
D gene: .; J gene: TRBJ1-4; clone size: .; V gene: TRBV4-2; CDR3 DNA: TGTGCCAGCAGCCGCAGAACAGGGTTTGGGGAAAAACTGTTTTTT; CDR3 protein: CASSRRTGFGEKLFF
D gene: .; J gene: TRBJ1-1; clone size: .; V gene: TRBV5-1; CDR3 DNA: TGCGCCAGCAGCTTGGATTATCGATTAGGCCAGGGGGCTTTCTTT; CDR3 protein: CASSLDYRLGQGAFF
D gene: .; J gene: TRBJ2-3; clone size: .; V gene: TRBV24-1; CDR3 DNA: TGTGCCACCAGTGACCCGGGGAAGAGCACAGATACGCAGTATTTT; CDR3 protein: CATSDPGKSTDTQYF
D gene: TRBD2; J gene: TRBJ2-5; clone size: .; V gene: TRBV2; CDR3 DNA: TGTGCCAGCAGTGGTCAGCGGGGGGGAGAGACCCAGTACTTC; CDR3 protein: CASSGQRGGETQYF
D gene: TRBD2; J gene: TRBJ2-1; clone size: .; V gene: TRBV18; CDR3 DNA: TGTGCCAGCTCACCGGACGGGAGGCCGCGGAATGAGCAGTTCTTC; CDR3 protein: CASSPDGRPRNEQFF
D gene: .; J gene: TRBJ1-3; clone size: .; V gene: TRBV11-2; CDR3 DNA: TGTGCCAGCAGCCCTATTGTGGGAAACACCATATATTTT; CDR3 protein: CASSPIVGNTIYF
D gene: .; J gene: TRBJ2-1; clone size: once; V gene: TRBV9; CDR3 DNA: TGTGCCAGCAGCGTAGGACTAGACGATGAGCAGTTCTTC; CDR3 protein: CASSVGLDDEQFF
D gene: TRBD2; J gene: TRBJ2-1; clone size: .; V gene: TRBV7-9; CDR3 DNA: TGTGCCAGCAGGGTTAAAAGCGGGAGAATGGGGGACAATGAGCAGTTCTTC; CDR3 protein: CASRVKSGRMGDNEQFF
D gene: .; J gene: TRBJ2-3; clone size: .; V gene: TRBV9; CDR3 DNA: TGTGCCAGCAGCGCCGCAGGGGGGTCAGATACGCAGTATTTT; CDR3 protein: CASSAAGGSDTQYF
D gene: .; J gene: TRBJ1-2; clone size: medium-sized; V gene: TRBV25-1; CDR3 DNA: TGTGCCAGCAGTGAAGGGAGGGGCAGAACCTATGGCTACACCTTC; CDR3 protein: CASSEGRGRTYGYTF
D gene: .; J gene: TRBJ1-4; clone size: once; V gene: TRBV6-1; CDR3 DNA: TGTGCCAGCAGTGAAGGGCGGGGGAAAGAAAAACTGTTTTTT; CDR3 protein: CASSEGRGKEKLFF
D gene: TRBD1; J gene: TRBJ1-5; clone size: many; V gene: TRBV20-1; CDR3 DNA: TGCAGTGCCAGTCCCCCGGACAGGGGGGGACAGCCCCAGCATTTT; CDR3 protein: CSASPPDRGGQPQHF
D gene: TRBD2; J gene: TRBJ2-3; clone size: once; V gene: TRBV4-2; CDR3 DNA: TGTGCCAGCAGCCTCGGGTTAGTCGGGGGGGGCCGGGCGGACAGCACAGATACGCAGTATTTT; CDR3 protein: CASSLGLVGGGRADSTDTQYF
D gene: TRBD1; J gene: TRBJ1-6; clone size: .; V gene: TRBV14; CDR3 DNA: TGTGCCAGCAGCCCGGACAGGAGCTCCTATAATTCACCCCTCCACTTT; CDR3 protein: CASSPDRSSYNSPLHF
D gene: .; J gene: TRBJ1-1; clone size: .; V gene: TRBV2; CDR3 DNA: TGTGCCAGCACCACAGTGGGGGCCCACACTGAAGCTTTCTTT; CDR3 protein: CASTTVGAHTEAFF
D gene: TRBD1; J gene: TRBJ1-5; clone size: .; V gene: TRBV2; CDR3 DNA: TGTGCCAGCAGTCTGACAGGGGTTAACCAGCCCCAGCATTTT; CDR3 protein: CASSLTGVNQPQHF
D gene: TRBD1; J gene: TRBJ2-7; clone size: .; V gene: TRBV19; CDR3 DNA: TGTGCCAGTAGTTCAACCGACGGGACAGGGCTATACGAGCAGTACTTC; CDR3 protein: CASSSTDGTGLYEQYF
D gene: .; J gene: TRBJ1-3; clone size: .; V gene: TRBV5-6; CDR3 DNA: TGTGCCAGCAGCTTGGCAGGCTCTGGAAACACCATATATTTT; CDR3 protein: CASSLAGSGNTIYF
D gene: TRBD2; J gene: TRBJ2-7; clone size: .; V gene: TRBV9; CDR3 DNA: TGTGCCAGCAGCGTCCTCCCGGGAGGCTCCTACGAGCAGTACTTC; CDR3 protein: CASSVLPGGSYEQYF
D gene: .; J gene: TRBJ2-1; clone size: .; V gene: TRBV7-2; CDR3 DNA: TGTGCCAGCAGCTTAGAGGGTGGCGGGGTCTCCTACAATGAGCAGTTCTTC; CDR3 protein: CASSLEGGGVSYNEQFF
D gene: TRBD2; J gene: TRBJ2-3; clone size: .; V gene: TRBV18; CDR3 DNA: TGTGCCAGCTCACCCCCCGCGGGGGGAGATACGCAGTATTTT; CDR3 protein: CASSPPAGGDTQYF
D gene: TRBD1; J gene: TRBJ1-2; clone size: .; V gene: TRBV4-1; CDR3 DNA: TGCGCCAGCAGCCAAGTAGTTGGACAGGGAGCTAACTATGGCTACACCTTC; CDR3 protein: CASSQVVGQGANYGYTF
D gene: TRBD2; J gene: TRBJ2-7; clone size: .; V gene: TRBV5-1; CDR3 DNA: TGCGCCAGCAGCTTGGGGGGACTAGCGGGAGGGAAATCCTACGAGCAGTACTTC; CDR3 protein: CASSLGGLAGGKSYEQYF
D gene: .; J gene: TRBJ2-3; clone size: .; V gene: TRBV18; CDR3 DNA: TGTGCCAGCTCACCCGGGTTAGCGGCGACAGATACGCAGTATTTT; CDR3 protein: CASSPGLAATDTQYF
D gene: .; J gene: TRBJ2-5; clone size: .; V gene: TRBV5-4; CDR3 DNA: TGTGCCAGCAGCTTGGGACAGGAGGTGGAGACCCAGTACTTC; CDR3 protein: CASSLGQEVETQYF